This T cell receptor beta chain was found in a study of blood T cell repertoires in COVID-19. Cohort allocation depended upon clinical history that participants reported. CDR3 length: 17 amino acids. V lost 7 bases and J lost 0, with 18 bases in between. The germline V gene has CDR1 SGHTA and CDR2 FQGNSA. Data came from immunoSEQ multiplex PCR; TCRdb stores just in-frame clones and leaves some out. Found here are roughly 220,000 clones, about 86% of them singletons; the top ten hold roughly 3.8%. V and J are TRBV7-2 and TRBJ2-2, with D hard to call. The material sequenced was PBMCs or T cells enriched from blood (not recorded which). This clonotype was sampled from a woman aged 40 to 50 with acute COVID-19. The CDR3 sequence: CASTITPTLANTGELFF. DNA of the CDR3: TGTGCCAGCACCATTACCCCGACACTTGCGAACACCGGGGAGCTGTTTTTT.